The rows below give T cell receptor beta chains drawn from one sample of a study of T cells in Graves' hyperthyroidism and ophthalmopathy. TCRdb used MiXCR to reprocess the multiplex PCR reads, holding one entry per CDR3 protein. The sample comprises roughly 300,000 distinct CDR3 sequences, less than 30% of which are singletons, and approximately 25% rests with the top ten. Source material: blood. The receptors originated from a man between 35 and 55 years old with Graves' hyperthyroidism that later progressed to Graves' ophthalmopathy. Each CDR3 is given with its conserved first and last residue. The D gene is left open where the match is weak. Clone size is given for some rows only: seen once, a few or many times, or a class if the clone is expanded.

clone_size,d_call,v_call,j_call,cdr3_nt,cdr3_aa
-,-,TRBV29-1,TRBJ2-2,TGCAGCGCCCGGGGGCTAGCCTCGAACACCGGGGAGCTGTTTTTT,CSARGLASNTGELFF
many,TRBD1,TRBV28,TRBJ1-5,TGTGCCAGCAGTTTATTACAGGGGATCGGCAATCAGCCCCAGCATTTT,CASSLLQGIGNQPQHF
few,-,TRBV14,TRBJ1-6,TGTGCCAGCAGCCATTGGGGCCGGGGGGGTAATTCACCCCTCCACTTT,CASSHWGRGGNSPLHF
-,-,TRBV29-1,TRBJ1-1,TGCAGCGGGTCGGAACAGTTGAACACTGAAGCTTTCTTT,CSGSEQLNTEAFF
many,TRBD1,TRBV28,TRBJ1-1,TGTGCCAGCAGTTTCGAGGGGGCCCTCACTGAAGCTTTCTTT,CASSFEGALTEAFF
many,-,TRBV10-2,TRBJ1-2,TGCGCCAGCAACCCGGGGGGACGCTATGGCTACACCTTC,CASNPGGRYGYTF
-,-,TRBV27,TRBJ2-7,TGTGCCAGCAACTGGTTGGGAAGGTCCTACGAGCAGTACTTC,CASNWLGRSYEQYF
-,-,TRBV6-2/TRBV6-3,TRBJ2-5,TGTGCCAGCAGTTACTCGGGGACAACCAAGAGAAACCAGTACTTC,CASSYSGTTKRNQYF
many,-,TRBV25-1,TRBJ2-7,TGTGCCAGCAGTTCAGTCCACAGGGCCGGCTACGAGCAGTACTTC,CASSSVHRAGYEQYF
many,-,TRBV29-1,TRBJ2-7,TGCAGCGTTGTCCCCGCTGGGAGCTACGAGCAGTACTTC,CSVVPAGSYEQYF
-,TRBD2,TRBV5-1,TRBJ2-2,TGCGCCAGCAGCTTATTAGCGGGAGCGGACACCGGGGAGCTGTTTTTT,CASSLLAGADTGELFF
many,-,TRBV7-8,TRBJ1-1,TGTGCCAGCAGCTTTCCCGGATACACTGAAGCTTTCTTT,CASSFPGYTEAFF
once,TRBD1,TRBV12-3/TRBV12-4,TRBJ1-1,TGTGCCAGCACCCCGGGACAGGTTAACACTGAAGCTTTCTTT,CASTPGQVNTEAFF
many,-,TRBV6-2/TRBV6-3,TRBJ2-5,TGTGCCAGCAGTTACTCGTCACAGGGTGAAGAGACCCAGTACTTC,CASSYSSQGEETQYF
many,-,TRBV3-1,TRBJ1-1,TGTGCCAGCAGCCAAGCTGACAGGATGAACACTGAAGCTTTCTTT,CASSQADRMNTEAFF
many,-,TRBV5-1,TRBJ1-1,TGCGCCAGCAGCTTGACAAGTATGAACACTGAAGCTTTCTTT,CASSLTSMNTEAFF
-,-,TRBV19,TRBJ1-1,TGTGCCAGCCATCTACGCGGCAGGGGTAACACTGAAGCTTTCTTT,CASHLRGRGNTEAFF
-,-,TRBV11-3,TRBJ2-2,TGTGCCAGCAGCTTTCGGGGGATGGGCGGGGAGCTGTTTTTT,CASSFRGMGGELFF
-,-,TRBV3-1,TRBJ2-7,TGTGCCAGCAGCCGAGGGGCGGGCGGTCGTAGCTCCTACGAGCAGTACTTC,CASSRGAGGRSSYEQYF
few,-,TRBV24-1,TRBJ2-2,TGTGCCACCAGTGCTCTCGGTGGGGGGTCCGGGGAGCTGTTTTTT,CATSALGGGSGELFF
many,-,TRBV5-1,TRBJ1-2,TGCGCCAGCAGCTTGGGCCGGGACACCTATCCGGAATACACCTTC,CASSLGRDTYPEYTF
-,TRBD1,TRBV7-8,TRBJ1-2,TGTGCCAGCAGCTCAATACGGACAGGGATTGGCTACACCTTC,CASSSIRTGIGYTF
many,-,TRBV28,TRBJ2-3,TGTGCCAGCAGTTCACTAGCCTTTACAGATACGCAGTATTTT,CASSSLAFTDTQYF
many,-,TRBV12-3/TRBV12-4,TRBJ2-7,TGTGCCAGCAGTTTTGGCTGGGGCACCTACGAGCAGTACTTC,CASSFGWGTYEQYF
many,-,TRBV24-1,TRBJ2-1,TGTGCCACCAGTGCCCATTCCAGTCGCAATAGGTACAATGAGCAGTTCTTC,CATSAHSSRNRYNEQFF
many,-,TRBV12-3/TRBV12-4,TRBJ1-5,TGTGCCAGCAGCCCAACGGGTCAGCCCCAGCATTTT,CASSPTGQPQHF
many,-,TRBV20-1,TRBJ1-6,TGCAGTGCTAGGCTAGCTCCTCCTAGCTCCTATAATTCACCCCTCCACTTT,CSARLAPPSSYNSPLHF
many,-,TRBV27,TRBJ2-5,TGTGCCAGCAGTTGGGACTCACAAGAGACCCAGTACTTC,CASSWDSQETQYF
many,-,TRBV12-5,TRBJ2-7,TGTGCTAGTGGTTTGGGCCCCGGGATCCTCTACGAGCAGTACTTC,CASGLGPGILYEQYF
many,TRBD2,TRBV12-3/TRBV12-4,TRBJ2-7,TGTGCCAGCAGTTTGGGACTAGCGACCCAGTTCCCCTACGAGCAGTACTTC,CASSLGLATQFPYEQYF
many,TRBD1,TRBV9,TRBJ1-2,TGTGCCAGCAGCGAAACAGGGGCTGTCTATGGCTACACCTTC,CASSETGAVYGYTF
many,-,TRBV24-1,TRBJ2-2,TGTGCCACCAGTGATTTGACGAACACCGGGGAGCTGTTTTTT,CATSDLTNTGELFF
-,-,TRBV12-3/TRBV12-4,TRBJ1-1,TGTGCCAGCAGTTTAGCGGGGGGGCTGGCTGAAGCTTTCTTT,CASSLAGGLAEAFF
-,-,TRBV20-1,TRBJ1-2,TGCAGTGCTCGGGCCGACGGCTATGGCTACACCTTC,CSARADGYGYTF
many,-,TRBV9,TRBJ2-7,TGTGCCAGCAGCACTCGGGACTCCAGGGGTTTCTACGAGCAGTACTTC,CASSTRDSRGFYEQYF
many,TRBD1,TRBV5-1,TRBJ2-3,TGCGCCAGCAGCTGGAAGACAGGGGGCACAGATACGCAGTATTTT,CASSWKTGGTDTQYF
many,-,TRBV24-1,TRBJ2-5,TGTGCCACCAGTGCTGGTTGGGGGTCAGAGACCCAGTACTTC,CATSAGWGSETQYF
many,TRBD1,TRBV20-1,TRBJ2-5,TGCAGTGCTAAGGACAGGTTATGGGAGACCCAGTACTTC,CSAKDRLWETQYF
-,TRBD1,TRBV6-1,TRBJ2-7,TGTGCCAGCATTCCGGACAGGGGTGGGTACGAGCAGTACTTC,CASIPDRGGYEQYF
many,-,TRBV18,TRBJ2-5,TGTGCCAGCTCACCAATGTGGGTGAAAGACCAAGAGACCCAGTACTTC,CASSPMWVKDQETQYF
many,-,TRBV27,TRBJ1-1,TGTGCCAGCCTCACCTTGGGGGGAGTCACTGAAGCTTTCTTT,CASLTLGGVTEAFF
many,-,TRBV11-2,TRBJ2-7,TGTGCCAGCAGCTTGGAGCGGCCCGGGTACGAGCAGTACTTC,CASSLERPGYEQYF
many,-,TRBV18,TRBJ2-5,TGTGCCAGCTCACTGGGGGATGGAGAGACCCAGTACTTC,CASSLGDGETQYF